These 23 T cell receptor beta chains originate from one sample sequenced in a study of cytotoxic CD8 clonotypes in ibrutinib-treated CLL. TCRdb's table, derived via immunoSEQ multiplex PCR, lists solely in-frame clones and lacks some. The table lists some 130,000 clones, 70% to 90% of them singletons. Sequenced material: PBMCs, taken after 24 months of ibrutinib treatment. The receptors were gathered from a human donor with chronic lymphocytic leukemia.

The chain uses TRBV7-6 and TRBJ2-1; D is uncertain. The V gene lost 4 bases and the J gene lost 1 base, with 11 bases spanning the gap. Germline values: CDR1 SGHVS, CDR2 FNYEAQ. The CDR3 is 15 residues long. The CDR3 here is CASSSPQGSYNEQFF. For the CDR3, the DNA is TGTGCCAGCAGCTCGCCCCAAGGGTCCTACAATGAGCAGTTCTTC.

The V and J genes are TRBV2 and TRBJ2-7; maybe TRBD1 (6 bases). The V end lost 7 bases, the J end lost 5 bases, and 18 bases lay between the germline ends. This CDR3 contains 14 residues. Looked up from germline, CDR1 is SNHLY and CDR2 is FYNNEI. DNA for the CDR3: TGTGCCAGCAAAATTTCGGGTGGGGGCCACGAGCAGTACTTC. Amino acid sequence: CASKISGGGHEQYF.

The J gene is TRBJ2-3, the V gene TRBV7-2; the match to TRBD1 covers 7 bases. The V segment lost 3 bases and the J segment 0 bases; nucleotides outside the gene matches: 0. Germline values: CDR1 SGHTA, CDR2 FQGNSA. The CDR3 is 14 residues long. Here the CDR3 reads CASSFRGSTDTQYF. The CDR3 coding sequence is TGTGCCAGCAGCTTCAGGGGGAGCACAGATACGCAGTATTTT.

This clone was counted a few times. J is TRBJ2-7 and V is TRBV18; TRBD1 might be the D (5 bases). Germline assignment: CDR1 KGHSH and CDR2 LQKENI. Trimming took off 6 bases at V and 7 bases at J, with 19 bases between the two ends. The CDR3 is 14 residues long. Here the CDR3 DNA reads TGTGCCAGCTCGCTTGGGGCCAGACTTTCGGAGCAGTACTTC. This gives the protein CASSLGARLSEQYF. Based on the CDR3 plus reference TRBV18 and TRBJ2-7, the full variable domain is NAGVMQNPRHLVRRRGQEARLRCSPMKGHSHVYWYRQLPEEGLKFMVYLQKENIIDESGMPKERFSAEFPKEGPSILRIQQVVRGDSAAYFCASSLGARLSEQYFGPGTRLTVT.

A single count supports this clone. This chain links TRBV2 with TRBJ1-5; TRBD1 agrees at 7 bases. With 5 bases clipped from V and 5 bases from J, the junction kept 9 bases outside the gene matches. The CDR3 sequence is 15 residues long. Germline V gene sequence: CDR1 SNHLY, CDR2 FYNNEI. CDR3 loop: CASSLGQSGHQPQHF. As DNA, the CDR3 is TGTGCCAGCAGTTTGGGACAGTCGGGACATCAGCCCCAGCATTTT. The complete variable domain, with remaining parts taken from reference TRBV2 and TRBJ1-5, reads EPEVTQTPSHQVTQMGQEVILRCVPISNHLYFYWYRQILGQKVEFLVSFYNNEISEKSEIFDDQFSVERPDGSNFTLKIRSTKLEDSAMYFCASSLGQSGHQPQHFGDGTRLSIL.

Concerning this clone itself: The junction differs from germline at one of its ends, possibly a read error. The rearrangement links TRBV10-3 to TRBJ2-2, with D perhaps matching TRBD2 (5 bases). Germline lookup yields CDR1 ENHRY and CDR2 SYGVKD. CDR3 length: 14 amino acids. CDR3 region: CAGRDSPNAGELFF. As DNA, the CDR3 is TGTGCGGGGAGAGACTCCCCGAACGCCGGGGAGCTGTTTTTT.

The V gene is TRBV7-8, the J gene TRBJ2-7; D ambiguous. With 3 bases removed from V and 5 bases from J, the gap between germline ends came to 14 bases. This CDR3 has 14 amino acids. The V gene's germline CDR1 is SGHVS and CDR2 FQNEAQ. As DNA, the CDR3 is TGTGCCAGCAGCTTCACCGGCCAGAAGCACGAGCAGTACTTC. It encodes CASSFTGQKHEQYF.

This chain links TRBV29-1 with TRBJ2-4; 11 bases agree with TRBD2. Germline CDR1 and CDR2: SQVTM and ANQGSEA. V was pared by 6 bases and J by 1 base, with 5 bases of the junction left unmatched. The CDR3 totals 15 residues. Here the CDR3 reads CSVTSSGGAKNIQYF. The DNA for the CDR3 is TGCAGCGTCACCTCTAGCGGGGGGGCCAAAAACATTCAGTACTTC. The whole variable domain, remainder taken from reference TRBV29-1 and TRBJ2-4, is SAVISQKPSRDICQRGTSLTIQCQVDSQVTMMFWYRQQPGQSLTLIATANQGSEATYESGFVIDKFPISRPNLTFSTLTVSNMSPEDSSIYLCSVTSSGGAKNIQYFGAGTRLSVL.

As DNA, the CDR3 is TGTGCCAGCACCTTAGGAGGGGCAAAGAATCACGAGCAGTACTTC. Residues: CASTLGGAKNHEQYF. The chain combines TRBV27 with TRBJ2-7; D perhaps matches TRBD2 (6 bases). Germline loops: CDR1 MNHEY, CDR2 SMNVEV (reference sequence). The CDR3 is 15 amino acids. V was clipped by 7 bases and J by 5 bases, with 21 bases between them.

The DNA of the CDR3 is TGTGCCAGCAGCTTAGCACTGGCGGGAACCGGGGAGCTGTTTTTT. As protein: CASSLALAGTGELFF. The rearrangement uses TRBV7-8 and TRBJ2-2, with D perhaps matching TRBD2 (6 bases). Germline V CDR1 and CDR2: SGHVS, FQNEAQ. This CDR3 has 15 residues. The germline V and J ends were trimmed by 0 bases and 5 bases, with 10 bases remaining between them.

The rearrangement joins TRBV14 to TRBJ1-1; D perhaps matches TRBD1 (6 bases). Trimming shortened V by 4 bases and J by 6 bases, and 15 bases separated the two germline ends. Germline assignment: CDR1 SGHDN and CDR2 FVKESK. This CDR3 contains 14 residues. The CDR3 nucleotides read TGTGCCAGCAGCCTAAGGGGGGGGGCCCCTGAAGCTTTCTTT. It encodes CASSLRGGAPEAFF.

The V gene is TRBV28, the J gene TRBJ2-1; 11 positions match TRBD2. J gave up 0 bases and V 4 bases, and 11 bases lay outside the gene matches. Looked up from germline, CDR1 is MDHEN and CDR2 is SYDVKM. The CDR3 is made up of 19 amino acids. CDR3 nucleotide sequence: TGTGCCAGCAGTTCCCGTCGGCTAGCGGGAGGAAGCTCCTACAATGAGCAGTTCTTC. Residues: CASSSRRLAGGSSYNEQFF.

This chain connects TRBV6-6 to TRBJ1-1, with D possibly matching TRBD1 (6 bases). CDR3 length: 16 amino acids. Trimming removed 6 bases from V and 7 bases from J, with 24 bases in between. CDR1 is MNHNY and CDR2 is SVGAGI in the germline V gene (reference sequence). As DNA, the CDR3 is TGTGCCAGCAGCGCCTCACCCGGCCAAGGGGGGAGTGAAGCTTTCTTT. This sequence encodes CASSASPGQGGSEAFF.

This sequence joins TRBV4-1 and TRBJ2-7, with 10 positions matching TRBD1. Trimming at V came to 6 bases and at J to 0 bases, leaving 8 bases not matched to a gene. The CDR3 contains 16 residues. Germline CDR1 is MGHRA and CDR2 is YSYEKL. Written as DNA, the CDR3 is TGCGCCAGCAGGACAATCGACAGGGGGCTCTCCTACGAGCAGTACTTC. As protein: CASRTIDRGLSYEQYF.

The chain has TRBV28 and TRBJ2-7; no firm D call. Trimming shortened V by 5 bases and J by 3 bases, and 11 bases separated the two germline ends. The CDR3 is 13 residues long. From germline, CDR1 is MDHEN and CDR2 SYDVKM. CDR3 amino acids: CASSTTENYEQYF. CDR3 coding DNA: TGTGCCAGCAGTACTACAGAGAACTACGAGCAGTACTTC.

The CDR3 region has the DNA TGCGCCAGCAGCTTGGCCTTAGGCAGGGGGACCTACGAGCAGTACTTC. Protein product: CASSLALGRGTYEQYF. The chain links TRBV5-1 to TRBJ2-7; 7 positions match TRBD1. Germline V gene sequence: CDR1 SGHRS, CDR2 YFSETQ. V shed 0 bases, J shed 2 bases, and the junction held 8 bases outside the gene matches. This CDR3 has 16 residues.

This clone was detected only once. The rearrangement links TRBV10-3 to TRBJ1-2; D is possibly TRBD1 (5 bases). The germline V gene has CDR1 ENHRY and CDR2 SYGVKD. The length of the CDR3 is 14 residues. The V end lost 4 bases, the J end lost 7 bases, and 16 bases lay between the germline ends. CDR3 sequence: CAISVQGLTVGYTF. The CDR3, as DNA: TGTGCCATCAGTGTTCAGGGTCTTACGGTTGGCTACACCTTC.

V usage is TRBV2 and J usage is TRBJ1-5; D may be TRBD1 (6 bases). The V gene's germline CDR1 is SNHLY and CDR2 FYNNEI. Trimming pared 4 bases from V and 3 bases from J, leaving 13 bases between. This CDR3 region has 15 residues. In DNA, the CDR3 is TGTGCCAGCAGTGGACAAGGGGGGTTCAATCAGCCCCAGCATTTT. Translation: CASSGQGGFNQPQHF.

The chain uses TRBV29-1 and TRBJ1-1; no clear D gene. The germline gives CDR1 SQVTM, CDR2 ANQGSEA. The CDR3 is made up of 12 amino acids. Trimming took 7 bases from V and 4 from J, leaving 13 bases between them. The CDR3 loop reads CSGGSMGTEAFF. Here the CDR3 DNA reads TGCAGCGGAGGCTCAATGGGCACTGAAGCTTTCTTT. Full variable domain (remainder filled in from reference TRBV29-1 and TRBJ1-1): SAVISQKPSRDICQRGTSLTIQCQVDSQVTMMFWYRQQPGQSLTLIATANQGSEATYESGFVIDKFPISRPNLTFSTLTVSNMSPEDSSIYLCSGGSMGTEAFFGQGTRLTVV.

V is TRBV10-3 and J is TRBJ2-7; D unclear. Between the trimmed V and J ends, which lost 3 bases and 6 bases, there was a span of 9 bases. The CDR3 totals 12 residues. In germline, CDR1 is ENHRY, CDR2 SYGVKD. The chain's CDR3 is CAISEVTTEQYF. The CDR3 DNA sequence: TGTGCCATCAGTGAAGTCACGACCGAGCAGTACTTC.

V usage is TRBV6-1 and J usage is TRBJ2-4; D gene ambiguous. Germline CDR1 is MNHNS and CDR2 is SASEGT. The CDR3 loop spans 12 amino acids. Trimming took 6 bases from V and 9 from J, leaving 12 bases between them. The CDR3 DNA reads TGTGCCAGCAGCCCAGGACCTGGCATTCAGTACTTC. Its translation is CASSPGPGIQYF.

This chain connects TRBV7-8 to TRBJ2-1, with 9 bases aligning to TRBD1. The J segment lost 2 bases and the V segment lost 5 bases, leaving 16 bases of the junction unmatched. The V gene's germline CDR1 is SGHVS and CDR2 FQNEAQ. The CDR3 has 19 amino acids. Written as DNA, the CDR3 is TGTGCCAGCAGCCTGAACAGGGGGCAAGGGTTGTCCACCTACAATGAGCAGTTCTTC. As protein: CASSLNRGQGLSTYNEQFF.

The chain employs TRBV27 and TRBJ2-3; no definite D call. Germline CDR1 reads MNHEY; CDR2 reads SMNVEV (reference sequence). V was shortened by 3 bases and J by 2 bases, with 6 bases between the two germline ends. The CDR3 loop spans 13 amino acids. This CDR3 reads CASSFLSTDTQYF. Here the CDR3 DNA reads TGTGCCAGCAGTTTTCTGTCCACAGATACGCAGTATTTT.